This TCR beta chain stems from a study of T cell responses to AZD1222 COVID-19 vaccine. Deletions cut 4 bases from V and 9 bases from J, with 13 bases between. Germline-derived CDR1 and CDR2 are LGHDT and YNNKEL (reference sequence). The CDR3 spans 13 residues. Study conclusions and caveats: The span of vaccine-associated CD4 TCRs extended across spike, with dominance at 160-218 and 743-854.

Clones were sequenced by immunoSEQ multiplex PCR, and TCRdb holds only the in-frame ones, with some missing. Here the sample spans 150,000 or so clones, 85% to 95% being singletons. This clone was recorded once. The antigen remains unidentified. The receptor was derived from an adult in good health. The sample was peripheral blood, taken on day 0 of AZD1222 vaccination. V is TRBV3-1 (or the pseudogene TRBV3-2) and J is TRBJ2-1; D not certain. CDR3 protein: CASSRLVMGEQFF. CDR3 DNA sequence: TGTGCCAGCAGCCGACTTGTTATGGGTGAGCAGTTCTTC.